This TCR beta chain was obtained from a study of Graves' ophthalmopathy and Graves' hyperthyroidism. TCR beta CDR3 amplification used RNA transcripts. After a first-round RT-PCR with HTBI primers, a second-round multiplex PCR was run. Each CDR3 protein is one row after TCRdb ran MiXCR on the multiplex PCR reads. The data hold 150,000 or so distinct CDR3 sequences, with roughly 36% observed a single time. The CDR3 is made up of 14 amino acids. Between the trimmed V and J ends, which lost 3 bases and 2 bases, there was a span of 10 bases. CDR1 SGHAT and CDR2 FQNNGV come from the germline V gene. General study points: Using 13 signatures, a model distinguished ophthalmopathy from stable hyperthyroidism, reaching about 87% sensitivity and about 81% specificity.

For this clonotype: Antigen specificity is unknown.

Sequenced material: peripheral blood. The TCR comes from a man aged 25 to 45 with Graves' ophthalmopathy. The rearrangement uses TRBV11-2 and TRBJ2-5; no definite D call. For the CDR3, the DNA is TGTGCCAGCAGCTTGACTGGACGGCAAGAGACCCAGTACTTC. This encodes CASSLTGRQETQYF.